This paragraph covers one T cell receptor beta chain sequence. This clone's antigen is unknown. One base away there is no much larger clone; base qualities are not given. The data were obtained in a study of blood T cell repertoires in COVID-19 (dated by TCRdb to about 2020). About the study as a whole: Samples from collaborators originated in the United States, Italy and Spain and spanned both the acute and convalescent phases of COVID-19. The material from the prospective study consisted of cDNA or gDNA derived from T cells, B-cell-depleted T cells, or PBMCs. The dataset comprised deeply sampled blood TCRbeta repertoires from subjects exposed to, actively infected with, or recovered from COVID-19. The repertoires were released in a freely available public database meant as a resource for research on the immune response to SARS-CoV-2. Samples were obtained from the ongoing ImmuneRACE study (first 160 participants) and from about 1,300 subjects provided by 6 global collaborators. The sample metadata nearly always contained a de-identified subject ID, COVID-19 status, age in years and sex. Where available, HLA class I and class II types were obtained from metadata supplied by the sample provider rather than from assay-based typing. What the authors observed across the whole study: How much clinical and demographic metadata was included differed by source and by participant, and the metadata was provided uncurated.

Collaborating institutions collected whole blood in K2EDTA tubes following their own protocols. For TCRbeta analysis, collaborator samples were shipped as frozen whole blood, as isolated PBMCs, or as DNA extracted from either sample type. TCRbeta CDR3 regions were amplified from genomic DNA by means of the immunoSEQ Assay, a bias-controlled multiplex PCR. In the paper's pipeline: The number of nucleated cells in each sample was estimated from the amplification of reference gene primers within the assay. Sequence reads were collapsed and filtered to measure the absolute abundance of every unique TCRbeta CDR3 rearrangement. For each sample, productive Simpson clonality was calculated by taking the square root of Simpson's diversity index across productive rearrangements. Here the immuneACCESS table is served through TCRdb, limited to in-frame sequences with V and J called. Missing clones are a known gap in these copies; in checked studies unresolved V genes cover under half, and the rest lacks a known reason. That table furnishes V, J and clone size, whereas the DNA furnished D and trimming. The sample records 150,000 to 200,000 clones, roughly 86% of which are singletons. The ten biggest clones cover roughly 2.6% of the sample.

V is clipped by 0 bases and J by 2 bases, and the sequence between their germline boundaries is 14 bases long. CDR1 and CDR2 are drawn from the germline V gene: SGHRS, YFSETQ. The CDR3 numbers 16 residues from cysteine through phenylalanine. The kept DNA is CDR3 alone, 48 bases in frame from the first base. The sequence was collected from a man aged 40-49 years with active or convalescent COVID-19. Sequenced material: peripheral blood. The chain links TRBV5-1 with TRBJ1-2; matching of 6 bases hints at TRBD1 as the D gene. The sequenced DNA is TGCGCCAGCAGCTTGGCCTCAGGGGATCTCAACTATGGCTACACCTTC. Translated, this is CASSLASGDLNYGYTF.